The sequence of this T cell receptor beta chain was determined in a study of blood T cell repertoires in COVID-19. At the level of the study: COVID-19 samples from acute and convalescent phases originated in the United States, Italy and Spain. In each case, the material was cDNA or gDNA derived from T cells, B-cell-depleted T cells, or PBMCs.

The authors' processing: By means of reference gene primer amplification, nucleated cell counts were estimated. Here immunoSEQ multiplex PCR was the method, and the copy in TCRdb shows in-frame clones only, minus some. The V and J calls and clone size were taken over from that table, and D and trimming were inferred from the DNA. The sample has approximately 190,000 clones, roughly 82% seen once. A Seattle source enrolled patients during active infection and followed them longitudinally. The CDR3 sequence is 14 residues long. Germline assignment: CDR1 SEHNR and CDR2 FQNEAQ (reference sequence). V gave up 5 bases and J gave up 5 bases; unmatched junction bases: 4.

The sequenced material came from peripheral blood. The clonotype comes from a woman aged 55-75 years with COVID-19, enrolled during active disease. The rearrangement uses TRBV7-9 and TRBJ2-1, with TRBD2 matching over 9 bases. CDR3: CASSPGLANNEQFF. CDR3 in DNA: TGTGCCAGCAGCCCAGGACTAGCGAACAATGAGCAGTTCTTC. Looking up the rest from reference TRBV7-9 and TRBJ2-1 gives the full variable domain: DTGVSQNPRHKITKRGQNVTFRCDPISEHNRLYWYRQTLGQGPEFLTYFQNEAQLEKSRLLSDRFSAERPKGSFSTLEIQRTEQGDSAMYLCASSPGLANNEQFFGPGTRLTVL.